This record concerns one T cell receptor beta chain sequence. What it recognizes is unknown. The germline CDR1 and CDR2 sequences are SGHRS and YFSETQ. V lost 4 bases, J lost 2 bases, and 9 bases stayed unmatched. The CDR3 contains 16 residues. The data belong to a study of a mutant IDH1 vaccine in newly diagnosed glioma. Overall study: Former treatment meant radiotherapy, temozolomide, or both; the majority had gotten both. Visits designated V12 and V13 were conducted at weeks 35 and 47, respectively.

As for time point: week 35, safety follow-up. The investigators gave 300 ug of mutant IDH1 20-mer peptide in each vaccine dose, together with topical imiquimod. New WHO grade 3 or 4 IDH1-mutant, ATRX-lost astrocytomas were present in all donors. Clones were sequenced by immunoSEQ multiplex PCR, and TCRdb holds only the in-frame ones, with some missing. The data show 34,000 or so clones, 81% seen once. This rearrangement joins TRBV5-1 to TRBJ2-7, with 10 bases lining up with TRBD2. The sequence was collected from a man younger than 45 with glioma. The sample was PBMCs, taken from a glioma patient whose treatment included an IDH1 peptide vaccine. The CDR3 loop reads CASSTARTSGTYEQYF. For the CDR3, the DNA is TGCGCCAGCAGCACGGCAAGGACTAGCGGCACCTACGAGCAGTACTTC.